What follows are 6 T cell receptor beta chains derived from one specimen sequenced in a study of blood T cell repertoires in COVID-19. Generated by immunoSEQ multiplex PCR, the TCRdb table keeps only in-frame clones and is missing some. The top ten clones hold 5% to 8.5% of a sample with 350,000 or so clones, nearly 90% of them seen once. The sequenced material came from peripheral blood. Source of these receptors: a man between 18 and 29 years old with active or convalescent COVID-19.

This clone was picked up one time. This chain connects TRBV7-2 to TRBJ1-2; 7 nucleotides match TRBD1. CDR3 length equals 16 residues. V dropped 7 bases and J dropped 3; count of bases not matched to a gene: 14. In germline, CDR1 is SGHTA, CDR2 FQGNSA. CDR3 sequence (DNA): TGTGCCAGCATCCGACAGGGCGGATATACTGACTATGGCTACACCTTC. It is translated as CASIRQGGYTDYGYTF. The full variable domain, completed using reference TRBV7-2 and TRBJ1-2, is GAGVSQSPSNKVTEKGKDVELRCDPISGHTALYWYRQSLGQGLEFLIYFQGNSAPDKSGLPSDRFSAERTGGSVSTLTIQRTQQEDSAVYLCASIRQGGYTDYGYTFGSGTRLTVV.

The V and J genes are TRBV7-9 and TRBJ2-7; D perhaps matches TRBD2 (5 bases). CDR3 length: 12 residues. Germline values: CDR1 SEHNR, CDR2 FQNEAQ (reference sequence). The V gene lost 5 bases and the J gene lost 6 bases, with 11 bases spanning the gap. CDR3 sequence: CASSISGSEQYF. In nucleotides, the CDR3 is TGTGCCAGCAGCATCTCGGGATCCGAGCAGTACTTC.

The rearrangement joins TRBV15 to TRBJ1-6, with D maybe TRBD1 (5 bases). CDR3 length equals 13 residues. The V end was cut by 6 bases, the J end by 9 bases, with 12 bases between. CDR1 and CDR2 from the germline V gene are LNHNV and YYDKDF (reference sequence). Written as DNA, the CDR3 is TGTGCCACCAGTTCGCTCAGGGTTTCACCCCTCCACTTT. Protein sequence: CATSSLRVSPLHF.

This sequence joins TRBV14 and TRBJ2-2; D is uncertain. Germline CDR1 reads SGHDN; CDR2 reads FVKESK. Between the trimmed V and J ends, which lost 2 bases and 0 bases, there was a span of 13 bases. The CDR3 length is 17 residues. The CDR3 is CASSQFWSASNTGELFF. For the CDR3, the DNA is TGTGCCAGCAGCCAATTCTGGAGCGCTTCGAACACCGGGGAGCTGTTTTTT.

This clone has a single count. The chain couples TRBV5-1 to TRBJ2-7, with D perhaps TRBD1 (5 bases). The CDR3 sequence is 13 residues long. V shed 3 bases and J shed 3 bases, with 10 bases lying between them. CDR1 and CDR2 from the germline V gene are SGHRS and YFSETQ. The CDR3 bases are TGCGCCAGCAGCTCGGACACGATCTACGAGCAGTACTTC. Translating gives CASSSDTIYEQYF.

This clone has just one count. V and J are TRBV29-1 and TRBJ2-5, with 8 nucleotides matching TRBD2. The CDR3 runs 13 residues. Trimming took 4 bases from V and 2 from J; bases not matched to a gene: 3. Germline CDR1 and CDR2: SQVTM and ANQGSEA. CDR3 in amino acids: CSVAGGIQETQYF. The CDR3 nucleotides are TGCAGCGTTGCGGGGGGGATTCAAGAGACCCAGTACTTC.